This TCR beta chain derives from a study of T-cell reconstitution after alpha-beta-depleted transplantation in children. As it was prepared, the TCRbeta library received unique molecular identifiers. One entry per CDR3 protein results from TCRdb running MiXCR on the PCR reads. The repertoire holds about 500,000 distinct CDR3 sequences, with 32% as singletons. This CDR3 contains 16 residues. J lost 4 bases, V lost 6 bases, and 11 bases had no gene match. Germline CDR1 reads MDHEN; CDR2 reads SYDVKM. Sequencing was performed on PBMCs from the stem cell graft donor, taken from the stem cell graft. The TCR comes from a human donor who donated a stem cell graft to a child with aplastic anemia. The chain joins TRBV28 to TRBJ2-3; 9 nucleotides align to TRBD1. As DNA, the CDR3 is TGTGCCAGCAGCTCATTGGGACAGGGCAAAGCAGATACGCAGTATTTT. Translated: CASSSLGQGKADTQYF.